What follows are 8 T cell receptor beta chains derived from one specimen sequenced in a study of shared clonotypes between healthy human individuals. Clones were sequenced by immunoSEQ multiplex PCR, and TCRdb holds only the in-frame ones, with some missing. The sample records over 1.5 million clones, under 99% being singletons. The source material was naive CD4+ T cells sorted from blood. Subset noted: CD45RA+ positively selected. These receptors all stem from a young man in good health.

The J gene is TRBJ1-5, the V gene TRBV18; D unresolved. CDR1 and CDR2 (germline): KGHSH, LQKENI. The length of the CDR3 is 14 residues. V dropped 3 bases and J dropped 0 bases, with 6 bases sitting between them. This CDR3 reads CASSPNGSNQPQHF. In nucleotides, the CDR3 is TGTGCCAGCTCACCGAACGGTAGCAATCAGCCCCAGCATTTT.

The J gene is TRBJ1-4, the V gene TRBV7-9; D call uncertain. Trimming removed 1 base from V and 7 bases from J, with 13 bases in between. The CDR3 length is 15 residues. Germline CDR1 SEHNR, CDR2 FQNEAQ (reference sequence). This CDR3 reads CASSLGGGVSEKLFF. CDR3 nucleotides: TGTGCCAGCAGCTTAGGAGGCGGGGTATCTGAAAAACTGTTTTTT.

This chain links TRBV9 with TRBJ2-1; maybe TRBD2 (5 bases). CDR3 length equals 14 residues. Per germline, CDR1 SGDLS and CDR2 YYNGEE. The V and J ends lost 0 bases and 9 bases respectively, with 13 bases between them. As DNA, the CDR3 is TGTGCCAGCAGCGTAGTAGGTGCCGGGGTTGAGCAGTTCTTC. It encodes CASSVVGAGVEQFF.

The chain has TRBV5-4 and TRBJ2-5; D is possibly TRBD1 or TRBD2 (5 bases each). Germline V gene sequence: CDR1 SGHNT, CDR2 YYREEE (reference sequence). This CDR3 has 15 amino acids. Trimming removed 3 bases at V and 5 bases at J, with 17 bases between. The CDR3 region has the DNA TGTGCCAGCAGCTGGGGACCGGGCCCCGATGAGACCCAGTACTTC. Translated, it gives CASSWGPGPDETQYF.

The rearrangement uses TRBV4-3 and TRBJ2-1; 7 bases agree with TRBD2. Looked up from germline, CDR1 is LGHNA and CDR2 is YSLEER. J was trimmed by 2 bases and V by 0 bases; bases with no gene match: 4. This CDR3 comprises 16 residues. DNA of the CDR3: TGCGCCAGCAGCCAAGATCCCAGCGGGGCCTACAATGAGCAGTTCTTC. Translation gives CASSQDPSGAYNEQFF.

Worth noting for this clone: This same CDR3 is encoded by further DNA sequences in the sample. The rearrangement uses TRBV9 and TRBJ1-2, with 8 bases that match TRBD1. Germline-derived CDR1 and CDR2 are SGDLS and YYNGEE. This CDR3 is 14 amino acids long. Unmatched junction bases numbered 3, after V lost 3 bases and J lost 2 bases. For the CDR3, the DNA is TGTGCCAGCAGCGCCGGACAGGGAAACTATGGCTACACCTTC. Protein: CASSAGQGNYGYTF.

This chain joins TRBV27 and TRBJ2-1, with D perhaps TRBD2 (6 bases). CDR1 MNHEY and CDR2 SMNVEV come from the germline V gene (reference sequence). CDR3 length: 13 amino acids. V was pared by 10 bases and J by 9 bases, with 19 bases between. CDR3 sequence reads: CATTTGTLGEQFF. In DNA form, the CDR3 reads TGTGCCACCACGACTGGGACTTTGGGTGAGCAGTTCTTC.

The chain carries TRBV7-3 and TRBJ2-7, with 10 bases identical to TRBD2. CDR3 length: 13 residues. From germline, CDR1 is SGHTA and CDR2 FQGTGA. Losses at the gene ends were 5 bases for V and 5 bases for J; bases not matched to a gene: 3. The CDR3 DNA reads as TGTGCCAGCAGCGATCTAGCGGGAGACGAGCAGTACTTC. This sequence encodes CASSDLAGDEQYF.